The source of this TCR beta chain is a study of blood T cell repertoires in COVID-19. In assigning cohorts, the study relied on participant-reported clinical history. Donors of Cohort 3 who recovered were those that had two negative PCRs, clearance, or symptom resolution. CDR1 is SGHRS, CDR2 YFSETQ, per germline. The V segment lost 0 bases and the J segment 4 bases; nucleotides outside the gene matches: 2. The CDR3 extends over 15 amino acids. Generated by immunoSEQ multiplex PCR, the TCRdb table keeps only in-frame clones and is missing some. The sample holds 300,000 to 450,000 clones; more than 75% are singletons and the top ten take about 1.2%.

The sequencing sample was made of PBMCs or T cells enriched from blood (not recorded which). This TCR was sampled from a woman younger than 35 who had recovered from COVID-19. J is TRBJ2-3 and V is TRBV5-1; 10 bases fit TRBD2. CDR3 bases: TGCGCCAGCAGCTTGGGACTAGCGGGCTCAGATACGCAGTATTTT. The encoded protein is CASSLGLAGSDTQYF.